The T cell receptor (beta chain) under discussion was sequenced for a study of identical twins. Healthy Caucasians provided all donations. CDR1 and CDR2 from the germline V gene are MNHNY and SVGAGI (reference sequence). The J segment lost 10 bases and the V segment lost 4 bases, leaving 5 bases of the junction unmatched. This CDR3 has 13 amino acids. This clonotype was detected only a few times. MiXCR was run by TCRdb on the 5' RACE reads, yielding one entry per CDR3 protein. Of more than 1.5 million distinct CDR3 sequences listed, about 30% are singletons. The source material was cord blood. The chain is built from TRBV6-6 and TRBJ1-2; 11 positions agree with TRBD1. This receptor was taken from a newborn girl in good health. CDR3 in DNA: TGTGCCAGCAGTTTTCCGGGACAGGGGGACTACACCTTC. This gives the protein CASSFPGQGDYTF.